A single sample gave rise to the 13 T cell receptor beta chains below, sequenced in a study of radiotherapy plus CTLA-4 blockade in lung cancer. Repertoires were generated with immunoSEQ multiplex PCR, while TCRdb's copy carries only in-frame clones and drops some. The sample consists of some 110,000 clones, more than 65% of them appearing once. The source material was peripheral blood, sampled from a patient treated with radiotherapy plus ipilimumab. Source of these receptors: a human donor with non-small cell lung cancer that progressed on radiotherapy plus ipilimumab. Some clones in this sample may be carry-over from other donors' samples.

The V gene is TRBV11-2, the J gene TRBJ1-2; the D gene is possibly TRBD1 (6 bases). The germline V gene encodes CDR1 SGHAT and CDR2 FQNNGV. Trimming took 4 bases from V and 8 from J, leaving 11 bases between them. This CDR3 has 12 amino acids. CDR3 sequence: CASSWAGDGYTF. CDR3 DNA: TGTGCCAGCAGCTGGGCAGGGGACGGCTACACCTTC.

The chain employs TRBV5-4 and TRBJ1-1, with D perhaps TRBD1 (6 bases). Looked up from germline, CDR1 is SGHNT and CDR2 is YYREEE (reference sequence). The CDR3 loop spans 16 amino acids. V dropped 2 bases and J dropped 3 bases, with 17 bases sitting between them. The CDR3 nucleotides read TGTGCCAGCAGCTTCCTAATTGCGCAGGGGTACACTGAAGCTTTCTTT. It specifies CASSFLIAQGYTEAFF.

The count of this clone is one. The chain employs TRBV6-5 and TRBJ1-1; the match to TRBD1 covers 10 bases. In germline, CDR1 is MNHEY, CDR2 SVGAGI. The CDR3 extends over 12 amino acids. Trimming took 9 bases from V and 4 from J; bases not matched to a gene: 2. The CDR3 region is CARRTGGTEAFF. The CDR3 bases are TGTGCCAGAAGGACAGGGGGCACTGAAGCTTTCTTT.

The chain carries TRBV15 and TRBJ2-1; D is perhaps TRBD2 (6 bases). CDR1 and CDR2 from the germline V gene are LNHNV and YYDKDF (reference sequence). The V end lost 0 bases, the J end lost 9 bases, and 18 bases lay between the germline ends. The CDR3 length is 16 residues. This chain's CDR3 is CATSRDPVGGRSEQFF. The CDR3 DNA sequence: TGTGCCACCAGCAGAGATCCGGTAGGAGGGAGGAGTGAGCAGTTCTTC.

V is TRBV28 and J is TRBJ1-2; D may be TRBD1 (5 bases). Trimming pared 7 bases from V and 8 bases from J, leaving 14 bases between. The CDR3 totals 12 residues. CDR1 and CDR2 from the germline V gene are MDHEN and SYDVKM. In DNA form, the CDR3 reads TGTGCCAGCACCGACAGACCACGCGGCTACACCTTC. It yields the protein CASTDRPRGYTF.

J is TRBJ2-3 and V is TRBV19; possibly TRBD1 or TRBD2 for D (5 bases each). Germline lookup yields CDR1 LNHDA and CDR2 SQIVND (reference sequence). Trimming removed 7 bases from V and 0 bases from J, with 11 bases in between. CDR3 length: 14 residues. DNA for the CDR3: TGTGCCAGTAAGGGGACCCTAAGCACAGATACGCAGTATTTT. Translating gives CASKGTLSTDTQYF.

The chain uses TRBV7-2 and TRBJ2-7, with a tentative D call TRBD1 (6 bases). The V gene lost 1 base and the J gene lost 2 bases, with 15 bases spanning the gap. This CDR3 has 16 residues. Germline V gives CDR1 SGHTA, CDR2 FQGNSA. Written as DNA, the CDR3 is TGTGCCAGCAGCTTAGTGGGGGCGCGGGCTACCTACGAGCAGTACTTC. It encodes CASSLVGARATYEQYF.

The chain links TRBV25-1 to TRBJ1-2; no definite D call. CDR3 size: 13 residues. V was shortened by 1 base and J by 3 bases, with 6 bases between the two germline ends. Germline V lookup: CDR1 MGHDK, CDR2 SYGVNS. The CDR3 coding sequence is TGTGCCAGCAGTGAATCTTGGTACTATGGCTACACCTTC. Its protein is CASSESWYYGYTF.

The rearrangement uses TRBV7-8 and TRBJ2-7; 12 bases line up with TRBD2. V shed 1 base and J 0 bases; nucleotides not matched to a gene: 4. The CDR3 totals 17 residues. In germline, CDR1 is SGHVS, CDR2 FQNEAQ. Written as DNA, the CDR3 is TGTGCCAGCAGCTTAGAACTAGCGGGGGGCTACTCCTACGAGCAGTACTTC. This sequence encodes CASSLELAGGYSYEQYF.

This sequence joins TRBV4-3 and TRBJ2-5, with D possibly being TRBD1 or TRBD2 (5 bases each). V was pared by 4 bases and J by 2 bases, with 20 bases between. Germline assignment: CDR1 LGHNA and CDR2 YSLEER. The CDR3 totals 17 residues. This chain's CDR3 is CASSRVLSGTHQETQYF. DNA for the CDR3: TGCGCCAGCAGCCGGGTCCTATCCGGGACCCATCAAGAGACCCAGTACTTC.

This sequence joins TRBV7-8 and TRBJ2-1, with 12 bases fitting TRBD2. V shed 4 bases, J shed 4 bases, and the junction held 5 bases outside the gene matches. The CDR3 has 16 amino acids. Germline V gene lookup returns CDR1 SGHVS and CDR2 FQNEAQ. The CDR3 loop is CASSWASGGAYNEQFF. As DNA, the CDR3 is TGTGCCAGCAGCTGGGCTAGCGGGGGGGCTTACAATGAGCAGTTCTTC.

V usage is TRBV2 and J usage is TRBJ1-2; possibly TRBD1 for D (5 bases). Germline V gives CDR1 SNHLY, CDR2 FYNNEI. This CDR3 comprises 12 residues. Trimming left V 2 bases short and J 7 bases short, with 8 bases between. The CDR3 bases are TGTGCCAGCAGTGAATCAGGGCCTGGCTACACCTTC. Protein sequence: CASSESGPGYTF.

The CDR3 is CASRVEGGTIYF. The CDR3 DNA is TGTGCCAGCCGAGTCGAGGGTGGCACCATATATTTT. The gene calls are TRBV2 and TRBJ1-3; D unresolved. This CDR3 is built from 12 residues. V was shortened by 8 bases and J by 9 bases, with 14 bases between the two germline ends. Germline lookup yields CDR1 SNHLY and CDR2 FYNNEI.